A single sample is the source of the 30 T cell receptor beta chains below, sequenced in a study of blood T cell repertoires in COVID-19. Generated by immunoSEQ multiplex PCR, the TCRdb table keeps only in-frame clones and is missing some. The table includes 240,000 or so clones, 82% detected once. The material sequenced was peripheral blood. These receptors all come from a woman aged 60-70 years with active or convalescent COVID-19.

In nucleotides, the CDR3 is TGTGCCAGCAGTCCAGACAGACTGTCAGATACGCAGTATTTT. This encodes CASSPDRLSDTQYF. V is TRBV6-5 and J is TRBJ2-3, with D perhaps TRBD1 (5 bases). The CDR3 length is 14 residues. Trimming removed 5 bases at V and 4 bases at J, with 13 bases between. CDR1 is MNHEY and CDR2 is SVGAGI in the germline V gene.

The rearrangement uses TRBV27 and TRBJ1-2; D perhaps matches TRBD1 (6 bases). CDR1 MNHEY and CDR2 SMNVEV come from the germline V gene (reference sequence). Trimming took off 5 bases at V and 7 bases at J, with 23 bases between the two ends. The CDR3 totals 16 residues. CDR3 sequence: CASSPGASGSLGGYTF. The CDR3 DNA is TGTGCCAGCAGTCCAGGGGCCTCAGGTTCTTTGGGTGGCTACACCTTC.

The chain is built from TRBV12-3 or TRBV12-4 and TRBJ2-3; perhaps TRBD2 as D (5 bases). CDR3 length equals 12 residues. Trimming removed 7 bases from V and 4 bases from J, with 9 bases in between. The CDR3 DNA is TGTGCCAGCACCCTAGCCCCAGATACGCAGTATTTT. Its protein is CASTLAPDTQYF.

The genes are TRBV19 and TRBJ1-2; 8 nucleotides match TRBD1. CDR1 and CDR2 (germline): LNHDA, SQIVND (reference sequence). Trimming removed 6 bases from V and 0 bases from J; junction bases left unmatched: 6. This CDR3 is built from 15 residues. As DNA, the CDR3 is TGTGCCAGTAGAAGAGAGACAGGGGCTAACTATGGCTACACCTTC. Its translation: CASRRETGANYGYTF.

This clone has just one count. V and J are TRBV15 and TRBJ1-2; a possible D gene is TRBD1 (6 bases). Germline V gives CDR1 LNHNV, CDR2 YYDKDF (reference sequence). CDR3 length equals 18 residues. V was pared by 0 bases and J by 4 bases, with 21 bases between. The CDR3 nucleotides are TGTGCCACCAGCAGAGAGGGATTACAGGGTCCTGAGGGCTATGGCTACACCTTC. Translating gives CATSREGLQGPEGYGYTF.

The J gene is TRBJ1-1, the V gene TRBV14; D not certain. Germline V gene sequence: CDR1 SGHDN, CDR2 FVKESK. V gave up 5 bases and J gave up 5 bases, with 15 bases separating them. The CDR3 is made up of 14 amino acids. This CDR3 is CASSAWRRGTEAFF. The CDR3 bases are TGTGCCAGCAGCGCCTGGAGAAGAGGGACTGAAGCTTTCTTT. Variable domain in full (rest from reference TRBV14 and TRBJ1-1): EAGVTQFPSHSVIEKGQTVTLRCDPISGHDNLYWYRRVMGKEIKFLLHFVKESKQDESGMPNNRFLAERTGGTYSTLKVQPAELEDSGVYFCASSAWRRGTEAFFGQGTRLTVV.

The V gene is TRBV5-4, the J gene TRBJ2-6; TRBD2 matches at 7 bases. V lost 4 bases and J lost 0; bases outside the gene matches: 1. Per germline, CDR1 SGHNT and CDR2 YYREEE (reference sequence). This CDR3 has 15 residues. DNA for the CDR3: TGTGCCAGCAGCCCGGGGGGCTCTGGGGCCAACGTCCTGACTTTC. Its protein is CASSPGGSGANVLTF.

Of note for this clone: This CDR3 is also generated by other DNA sequences in the sample. The V and J genes are TRBV7-9 and TRBJ2-7, with D perhaps matching TRBD2 (6 bases). The V end lost 5 bases, the J end lost 0 bases, and 14 bases lay between the germline ends. The length of the CDR3 is 15 residues. Per the germline V gene, CDR1 is SEHNR and CDR2 is FQNEAQ (reference sequence). The CDR3 spells CASSPLGGASYEQYF. In DNA, the CDR3 is TGTGCCAGCAGCCCCCTGGGGGGAGCCTCCTACGAGCAGTACTTC.

The chain carries TRBV7-2 and TRBJ1-1, with TRBD1 matching 7 bases. Trimming cost V 4 bases and J 4 bases; bases outside gene matches: 6. From germline, CDR1 is SGHTA and CDR2 FQGNSA. CDR3 length: 14 amino acids. CDR3 in DNA: TGTGCCAGCAGCTCCCACAGGGGAGGCACTGAAGCTTTCTTT. Its protein product is CASSSHRGGTEAFF.

This rearrangement joins TRBV2 to TRBJ1-1; weak D call: TRBD1 (5 bases). Looked up from germline, CDR1 is SNHLY and CDR2 is FYNNEI. CDR3 length: 14 amino acids. The V end lost 6 bases, the J end lost 6 bases, and 17 bases lay between the germline ends. The CDR3 bases are TGTGCCAGCAGGGGGCATGGAGAAGGAGCTGAAGCTTTCTTT. It translates to CASRGHGEGAEAFF.

The gene calls are TRBV11-2 and TRBJ1-1, with 11 positions matching TRBD1. The CDR3 has 16 amino acids. Germline CDR1 SGHAT, CDR2 FQNNGV. J lost 5 bases, V lost 5 bases, and 10 bases had no gene match. The CDR3 coding sequence is TGTGCCAGCAGCAGTCCTGCCGGGACAGGGGGGACTGAAGCTTTCTTT. This encodes CASSSPAGTGGTEAFF.

This clone was found once. CDR3 protein: CASSNRDTDTEAFF. DNA for the CDR3: TGCGCCAGCAGCAACCGGGACACTGACACTGAAGCTTTCTTT. The chain combines TRBV5-1 with TRBJ1-1, with D perhaps TRBD1 (6 bases). Germline CDR1 and CDR2: SGHRS and YFSETQ. The CDR3 spans 14 residues. Trimming shortened V by 4 bases and J by 3 bases, and 13 bases separated the two germline ends.

This clone came up a few times. V and J are TRBV19 and TRBJ2-1, with TRBD2 matching over 9 bases. With V trimmed by 5 bases and J by 4 bases, 12 bases remained unmatched. Per the germline V gene, CDR1 is LNHDA and CDR2 is SQIVND (reference sequence). The CDR3 is made up of 17 amino acids. This chain's CDR3 is CASSPPRAGGHYNEQFF. The CDR3 bases are TGTGCCAGTAGTCCCCCCAGAGCGGGGGGCCATTACAATGAGCAGTTCTTC.

This chain links TRBV19 with TRBJ1-3, with D possibly being TRBD1 (6 bases). CDR3 length: 17 residues. Germline CDR1 and CDR2: LNHDA and SQIVND (reference sequence). V was clipped by 5 bases and J by 2 bases, with 19 bases between them. The CDR3 is CASSGPRTASPGNTIYF. DNA for the CDR3: TGTGCCAGTAGTGGGCCACGGACAGCCTCTCCTGGAAACACCATATATTTT.

The rearrangement links TRBV2 to TRBJ1-5; D remains unclear. CDR1 is SNHLY and CDR2 is FYNNEI in the germline V gene. The CDR3 is made up of 14 amino acids. Trimming stripped 4 bases from V and 3 bases from J, with 10 bases between. In DNA form, the CDR3 reads TGTGCCAGCAGTGGAGTGGGCCCCAATCAGCCCCAGCATTTT. Translated, it gives CASSGVGPNQPQHF.

This chain connects TRBV7-9 to TRBJ1-2; 7 nucleotides align to TRBD1. The junction had 7 bases not matched to a gene; V was cut back by 7 bases and J by 8 bases. The CDR3 length is 12 residues. Germline CDR1 reads SEHNR; CDR2 reads FQNEAQ (reference sequence). The CDR3 loop is CASTRGGEGYTF. In DNA form, the CDR3 reads TGTGCCAGCACCAGGGGGGGAGAAGGCTACACCTTC.

The J gene is TRBJ1-3, the V gene TRBV23-1; D is ambiguous. TRBV23-1 counts as an open reading frame of uncertain function. The V and J ends lost 2 bases and 0 bases respectively, with 14 bases between them. The CDR3 consists of 17 residues. The CDR3 loop reads CASSQGRTTPSGNTIYF. In DNA, the CDR3 is TGCGCCAGCAGTCAAGGCAGGACTACCCCCTCTGGAAACACCATATATTTT.

This clone has just a few counts. The J gene is TRBJ2-6, the V gene TRBV5-6, with D unresolved. The CDR3 totals 15 residues. Deletions cut 4 bases from V and 4 bases from J, with 12 bases between. CDR1 SGHDT and CDR2 YYEEEE come from the germline V gene. The CDR3, as DNA: TGTGCCAGCAGCCCCCGCCCCGAGGGGGCCAACGTCCTGACTTTC. This translates into CASSPRPEGANVLTF. The whole variable domain, remainder taken from reference TRBV5-6 and TRBJ2-6, is DAGVTQSPTHLIKTRGQQVTLRCSPKSGHDTVSWYQQALGQGPQFIFQYYEEEERQRGNFPDRFSGHQFPNYSSELNVNALLLGDSALYLCASSPRPEGANVLTFGAGSRLTVL.

The CDR3 loop is CASKQGATTNTEAFF. The CDR3 coding sequence is TGCGCCAGTAAACAGGGGGCTACTACGAACACTGAAGCTTTCTTT. The V call is TRBV10-2, the J call TRBJ1-1; 9 bases line up with TRBD1. The CDR3 spans 15 residues. CDR1 and CDR2 from the germline V gene are WSHSY and SAAADI. The V gene end was trimmed by 9 bases and the J gene end by 1 base; junction bases not matched to a gene: 9.

This clone was seen a handful of times. The chain uses TRBV21-1 and TRBJ1-6; the tabulated D call, TRBD1, remains unverified against the DNA. TRBV21-1 is shown as a pseudogene. This CDR3 contains 14 residues. CDR3 sequence reads: CASSKRKGDSPLHF. As DNA, the CDR3 is TGTGCCAGCAGCAAACGGAAGGGGGATTCACCCCTCCACTTT.

On this clone: One junction end disagrees with the germline gene, perhaps due to a read error. CDR3 DNA sequence: TGTGCCAGCACCTCACGACAGATCCAAGAGGCCCAGTACTTC. This sequence encodes CASTSRQIQEAQYF. V gene TRBV28 combines with J gene TRBJ2-5, with a possible D match to TRBD1 (5 bases). CDR3 size: 14 residues. From germline, CDR1 is MDHEN and CDR2 SYDVKM.

The V gene is TRBV13, the J gene TRBJ2-3, with D tentatively TRBD2 (5 bases). Germline V gives CDR1 PRHDT, CDR2 FYEKMQ (reference sequence). CDR3 length equals 15 residues. V gave up 0 bases and J gave up 3 bases, with 10 bases separating them. CDR3 residues: CASSLGLGRTDTQYF. The CDR3 DNA follows: TGTGCCAGCAGCTTAGGCCTTGGGAGAACAGATACGCAGTATTTT.

The rearrangement uses TRBV6-6 and TRBJ2-2; D is undetermined. The germline V gene has CDR1 MNHNY and CDR2 SVGAGI (reference sequence). V lost 3 bases, J lost 6 bases, and 5 bases lay in between. The CDR3 runs 12 residues. The CDR3 loop is CASSYVAGELFF. DNA for the CDR3: TGTGCCAGCAGTTATGTCGCCGGGGAGCTGTTTTTT.

About this clone: The sample holds other DNA sequences that translate to the same CDR3. The V and J genes are TRBV2 and TRBJ1-5, with D maybe TRBD1 (6 bases). The CDR3 length is 15 residues. The V gene lost 6 bases and the J gene lost 2 bases, with 14 bases spanning the gap. Germline CDR1 is SNHLY and CDR2 is FYNNEI. The CDR3 region has the DNA TGTGCCAGCAGCGTACAGGGTTTAGGCAATCAGCCCCAGCATTTT. Its translation: CASSVQGLGNQPQHF.

The rearrangement joins TRBV9 to TRBJ2-3, with 9 bases lining up with TRBD2. Trimming removed 0 bases from V and 3 bases from J; junction bases left unmatched: 5. The CDR3 contains 16 residues. CDR1 SGDLS and CDR2 YYNGEE come from the germline V gene. The CDR3 DNA sequence: TGTGCCAGCAGCGTAGAGGCTAGCGGGGCTACAGATACGCAGTATTTT. It codes for CASSVEASGATDTQYF.

This rearrangement joins TRBV19 to TRBJ1-3; TRBD1 aligns across 7 bases. Germline assignment: CDR1 LNHDA and CDR2 SQIVND (reference sequence). V shed 5 bases and J 3 bases; nucleotides not matched to a gene: 16. This CDR3 contains 18 residues. In DNA form, the CDR3 reads TGTGCCAGTAGTCAAGGACCACAGGGGACCTTCGGTGGAAACACCATATATTTT. It codes for CASSQGPQGTFGGNTIYF.

CDR3 region: CASSKRTETGELFF. CDR3 DNA: TGTGCCAGCAGTAAGAGGACAGAAACCGGGGAGCTGTTTTTT. The V call is TRBV6-6, the J call TRBJ2-2; D may be TRBD1 (6 bases). The CDR3 loop spans 14 amino acids. V was shortened by 5 bases and J by 5 bases, with 12 bases between the two germline ends. Per germline, CDR1 MNHNY and CDR2 SVGAGI (reference sequence).

The chain recombines TRBV18 with TRBJ2-2; no definite D call. This CDR3 has 16 residues. Germline V CDR1 and CDR2: KGHSH, LQKENI. The V gene lost 0 bases and the J gene lost 3 bases, with 11 bases spanning the gap. The CDR3 sequence: CASSPPATRDTGELFF. The CDR3 DNA is TGTGCCAGCTCACCACCCGCCACTCGGGACACCGGGGAGCTGTTTTTT.

The gene calls are TRBV19 and TRBJ2-3; 8 bases align to TRBD2. Germline V CDR1 and CDR2: LNHDA, SQIVND (reference sequence). The CDR3 is 15 amino acids. After removal of 7 bases from V and 7 bases from J, the junction contained 13 bases not matched to a gene. CDR3 amino acids: CASTMTSAGGNTQYF. CDR3 in DNA: TGTGCCAGTACCATGACTAGCGCCGGCGGGAATACGCAGTATTTT.

This clone appeared many times. At the DNA level, this CDR3 is encoded by other sequences in the same sample as well. V and J are TRBV5-4 and TRBJ2-1, with D perhaps matching TRBD1 (5 bases). The V end was cut by 4 bases, the J end by 7 bases, with 6 bases between. The CDR3 covers 11 residues. CDR1 is SGHNT, CDR2 YYREEE, per germline (reference sequence). The CDR3 loop is CASSPGNEQFF. Written as DNA, the CDR3 is TGTGCCAGCAGCCCAGGGAATGAGCAGTTCTTC.